These 3 T cell receptor beta chains came from one sample sequenced in a study of blood T cell repertoires in COVID-19. The data were produced by immunoSEQ multiplex PCR, yet TCRdb's version contains in-frame clones alone and is incomplete. The sample holds tens of thousands of clones, about 88% seen once. Sequencing used peripheral blood. The receptors come from a man over 45 with active COVID-19.

This clone is labeled medium-sized. The chain carries TRBV10-2 and TRBJ2-7; D possibly corresponds to TRBD2 (6 bases). The CDR3 totals 13 residues. Germline values: CDR1 WSHSY, CDR2 SAAADI. V was cut by 1 base and J by 7 bases, with 11 bases left in between. DNA of the CDR3: TGCGCCAGCAGTGAGTGGACGGAGGGGGAGCAGTACTTC. Its translation is CASSEWTEGEQYF.

This chain links TRBV18 with TRBJ2-2; D gene uncertain. This CDR3 has 15 residues. V was trimmed by 2 bases and J by 1 base, leaving 8 bases between them. CDR1 KGHSH and CDR2 LQKENI come from the germline V gene. CDR3 protein: CASSPSQENTGELFF. The CDR3 bases are TGTGCCAGCTCACCATCGCAGGAGAACACCGGGGAGCTGTTTTTT.

The chain carries TRBV6-5 and TRBJ1-3; D perhaps matches TRBD1 (6 bases). The germline gives CDR1 MNHEY, CDR2 SVGAGI. V shed 8 bases and J shed 4 bases, with 15 bases lying between them. The CDR3 is made up of 14 amino acids. The CDR3 bases are TGTGCCAGCGCTGGAACAGGGTCCGGAAACACCATATATTTT. Translation: CASAGTGSGNTIYF.